The T cell receptor (beta chain) under discussion was sequenced for a study of cytomegalovirus exposure and HLA in healthy donors. PCR was performed using 60 Vbeta and 13 Jbeta primers. Assay used: immunoSEQ multiplex PCR; TCRdb lists only in-frame clones, some missing. This table holds fewer than 110,000 clones, about 71% found once. This clone came up a few times. The CDR3 sequence is 15 residues long. Trimming removed 4 bases from V and 4 bases from J; junction bases left unmatched: 7. Germline values: CDR1 MDHEN, CDR2 SYDVKM. This chain joins TRBV28 and TRBJ1-2; 9 bases agree with TRBD1. Sequenced sample: PBMCs. The sequence derives from a woman in her forties or fifties in good health and CMV-seronegative. The CDR3 here is CASSSHRGQIYGYTF. The CDR3, as DNA: TGTGCCAGCAGTTCCCACAGGGGGCAGATCTATGGCTACACCTTC.